Listed below are T cell receptor beta chains from one sample, sequenced in a study of blood T cell repertoires in COVID-19. Measured with immunoSEQ multiplex PCR; TCRdb has only the in-frame clones, and not every one. Of under 60,000 clones listed, around 90% are singletons. The specimen sequenced was peripheral blood. Receptors originate from a human donor with active COVID-19. The donor label of this sample is uncertain. The CDR3 runs from the conserved cysteine through the conserved F or W. A D gene is named only where the DNA matches it firmly. Not all rows give a size; the values are once, few, many and, for expanded clones, a class.

j_call d_call v_call clone_size cdr3_nt cdr3_aa
TRBJ2-1 NA TRBV7-2 NA TGTGCCAGCAGCCCCAGGGCAGGGTGGGTCAATGAGCAGTTCTTC CASSPRAGWVNEQFF
TRBJ2-1 NA TRBV7-7 NA TGTGCTAGCAGCTTAGACAGATACAATGAGCAGTTCTTC CASSLDRYNEQFF
TRBJ2-7 TRBD2 TRBV10-1 NA TGCGCCAGCAGAGCAACTAGCGGGAGGCGCTACGAGCAGTACTTC CASRATSGRRYEQYF
TRBJ2-7 TRBD2 TRBV6-5 once TGTGCCAGCAGCCTAGCGGGAGCGTTTTGGGAGCAGTACTTC CASSLAGAFWEQYF
TRBJ2-5 TRBD1 TRBV5-5 NA TGTGCCAGCAGCCCCCCTCCGGACAGGGGGTTTCGTCGGGAGACCCAGTACTTC CASSPPPDRGFRRETQYF
TRBJ1-1 TRBD1 TRBV5-6 NA TGTGCCAGCAGCTTTAGGACAGGTCCGAACACTGAAGCTTTCTTT CASSFRTGPNTEAFF
TRBJ2-6 NA TRBV25-1 NA TGTGCCAGCAGTGAATTCCCAGGGGCTGGGGCCAACGTCCTGACTTTC CASSEFPGAGANVLTF
TRBJ2-7 TRBD2 TRBV5-1 NA TGCGCCAGCAGCTTGGTAGGCGGGAGGGCCGTGTACGAGCAGTACTTC CASSLVGGRAVYEQYF
TRBJ2-1 NA TRBV19 NA TGTGCCAGTAGTCCAAGACAGGGACTGAGCTATGAGCAGTTCTTC CASSPRQGLSYEQFF
TRBJ2-3 NA TRBV5-6 NA TGTGCCAGCAGCCTAAACAGGGAAGATACGCAGTATTTT CASSLNREDTQYF
TRBJ1-2 NA TRBV28 NA TGTGCCAGCAGTCTGGGCCACGAGGGCTACACCTTC CASSLGHEGYTF
TRBJ1-1 TRBD1 TRBV9 once TGTGCCAGCAGCGTATGGGACAGGGCGGGAAACACTGAAGCTTTCTTT CASSVWDRAGNTEAFF
TRBJ2-1 TRBD2 TRBV6-4 few TGTGCCAGCAGTCAAGGGGCGGGAGGGGGCGATGAGCAGTTCTTC CASSQGAGGGDEQFF
TRBJ2-7 NA TRBV5-8 NA TGTGCCAGCTGTAGACAGGTGGGAAGCGAGCAGTACTTC CASCRQVGSEQYF
TRBJ2-3 TRBD1 TRBV11-1 NA TGTGCCAGCAGCTCTGACAGGGTCTCTAGCACAGATACGCAGTATTTT CASSSDRVSSTDTQYF